The 28 T cell receptor beta chains reported below all come from one sample, sequenced in a study of T cell clonotyping in hematopoietic cell transplantation. The protocol was immunoSEQ multiplex PCR, while the TCRdb copy is restricted to in-frame clones and leaves out a portion. The sample lists 5,500 to 8,500 clones, around 87% occurring once. The material was PBMCs, obtained 100 days after allogeneic stem cell transplant. The source is a male patient in his fifties who had an allogeneic stem cell transplant from a related donor, so the T cells may come from the graft donor. Some clones in this sample may be carry-over from other donors' samples.

The chain uses TRBV25-1 and TRBJ2-7; a possible D gene is TRBD1 (6 bases). CDR1 is MGHDK and CDR2 is SYGVNS in the germline V gene. The CDR3 length is 16 residues. The V and J ends lost 1 base and 4 bases respectively, with 17 bases between them. The CDR3 spells CASSEWIGQRGYEQYF. Here the CDR3 DNA reads TGTGCCAGCAGTGAATGGATCGGACAGAGGGGGTACGAGCAGTACTTC.

V is TRBV7-8 and J is TRBJ1-3; no reliable D call. Germline V gives CDR1 SGHVS, CDR2 FQNEAQ. The V end lost 4 bases, the J end lost 0 bases, and 7 bases lay between the germline ends. The CDR3 length is 14 residues. As DNA, the CDR3 is TGTGCCAGCAGCTCCGGGAGCTCTGGAAACACCATATATTTT. Translating it yields CASSSGSSGNTIYF.

This chain uses TRBV11-3 with TRBJ2-7, with 11 bases identical to TRBD2. The CDR3 loop spans 17 amino acids. CDR1 and CDR2 from the germline V gene are SGHNT and YENEEA. Germline trimming cut 0 bases from V and 2 bases from J; bases unmatched to any gene: 6. The CDR3 is CASSLEIAGGPAYEQYF. In DNA, the CDR3 is TGTGCCAGCAGCTTAGAGATAGCGGGGGGGCCCGCCTACGAGCAGTACTTC.

CDR3 nucleotides: TGTGCCAGCAGCTTAGACCAGCGAGTAGAGACCCAGTACTTC. This codes for CASSLDQRVETQYF. The V and J genes are TRBV7-2 and TRBJ2-5; no clear D. Trimming left V 1 base short and J 4 bases short, with 10 bases between. Germline assignment: CDR1 SGHTA and CDR2 FQGNSA. The CDR3 loop spans 14 amino acids.

The genes are TRBV7-3 and TRBJ2-3, with a weak D call TRBD1 (6 bases). In germline, CDR1 is SGHTA, CDR2 FQGTGA. The CDR3 sequence is 13 residues long. V lost 3 bases, J lost 6 bases, and 10 bases lay in between. The CDR3 coding sequence is TGTGCCAGCAGCTTTGGACAGTACGATACGCAGTATTTT. This gives the protein CASSFGQYDTQYF.

CDR3 in amino acids: CSTGQGEREQYF. The DNA of the CDR3 is TGCAGCACCGGACAGGGGGAGCGCGAGCAGTACTTC. The chain joins TRBV29-1 to TRBJ2-7; 10 bases are shared with TRBD1. In germline, CDR1 is SQVTM, CDR2 ANQGSEA. J gave up 6 bases and V 8 bases, and 7 bases lay outside the gene matches. The CDR3 is 12 residues long.

The V gene is TRBV19, the J gene TRBJ1-5; the match to TRBD1 covers 8 bases. The CDR3 consists of 17 residues. V shed 5 bases, J shed 3 bases, and the junction held 12 bases outside the gene matches. The germline CDR1 and CDR2 sequences are LNHDA and SQIVND (reference sequence). For the CDR3, the DNA is TGTGCCAGTAGTCGCCAGCGTCAGGGGGCCAACAATCAGCCCCAGCATTTT. Translation: CASSRQRQGANNQPQHF.

The chain carries TRBV19 and TRBJ2-3, with a possible D match to TRBD2 (6 bases). The germline CDR1 and CDR2 sequences are LNHDA and SQIVND (reference sequence). Trimming removed 1 base at V and 10 bases at J, with 18 bases between. This CDR3 is 15 amino acids long. The CDR3: CASSIAGGISDAQYF. The DNA for the CDR3 is TGTGCCAGTAGTATAGCCGGCGGGATCTCGGATGCGCAGTATTTT.

The chain uses TRBV30 and TRBJ1-1; D remains ambiguous. CDR1 GTSNPN and CDR2 SVGIG come from the germline V gene (reference sequence). Trimming removed 4 bases from V and 5 bases from J, with 8 bases in between. The CDR3 length is 11 residues. The DNA for the CDR3 is TGTGCCTGGATTGGAAGGACTGAAGCTTTCTTT. Amino acid sequence: CAWIGRTEAFF.

This chain links TRBV30 with TRBJ2-7; D not certain. The CDR3 covers 12 residues. The V end lost 4 bases, the J end lost 6 bases, and 13 bases lay between the germline ends. CDR1 and CDR2 (germline): GTSNPN, SVGIG (reference sequence). This CDR3 reads CAWTSSVGEQYF. The DNA for the CDR3 is TGTGCCTGGACCTCCAGCGTAGGCGAGCAGTACTTC.

The chain has TRBV5-5 and TRBJ2-3; a weak D match, TRBD1 (5 bases). The germline V gene encodes CDR1 SGHKS and CDR2 YYEKEE (reference sequence). V was trimmed by 4 bases and J by 0 bases, leaving 21 bases between them. This CDR3 spans 18 amino acids. For the CDR3, the DNA is TGTGCCAGCAGCGCTCAGGGTCGCAGCCTAATGAGCACAGATACGCAGTATTTT. It codes for CASSAQGRSLMSTDTQYF.

This chain joins TRBV5-6 and TRBJ2-5, with unresolved D. The J call is in doubt because the DNA end fits TRBJ2-7 better. CDR3 length: 14 residues. Germline assignment: CDR1 SGHDT and CDR2 YYEEEE. CDR3 loop: CASSLYRSSYEQYF. DNA for the CDR3: TGTGCCAGCAGCTTGTACAGATCTTCCTACGAGCAGTACTTC.

This clone was seen a handful of times. V is TRBV28 and J is TRBJ1-2; tentative D call: TRBD1 (5 bases). This CDR3 is 14 amino acids long. The germline gives CDR1 MDHEN, CDR2 SYDVKM. Deletions cut 1 base from V and 3 bases from J, with 9 bases between. In DNA form, the CDR3 reads TGTGCCAGCAGTTTATCCACAGGTGACTATGGCTACACCTTC. Protein: CASSLSTGDYGYTF.

The chain uses TRBV5-1 and TRBJ1-2; unclear D gene. V shed 1 base and J shed 4 bases, with 14 bases lying between them. CDR3 length equals 15 residues. Per germline, CDR1 SGHRS and CDR2 YFSETQ. The chain's CDR3 is CASSLSGSGSYGYTF. The CDR3 nucleotides are TGCGCCAGCAGCTTGAGCGGGTCGGGAAGCTATGGCTACACCTTC.

The chain employs TRBV7-2 and TRBJ2-5, with TRBD2 matching over 7 bases. This CDR3 spans 15 amino acids. The germline V gene has CDR1 SGHTA and CDR2 FQGNSA. V gave up 4 bases and J gave up 5 bases; unmatched junction bases: 10. CDR3 in amino acids: CASSSVPPGGETQYF. The CDR3 DNA follows: TGTGCCAGCAGCTCCGTCCCCCCCGGGGGGGAGACCCAGTACTTC.

The chain couples TRBV30 to TRBJ2-7; D not certain. The CDR3 consists of 15 residues. Germline assignment: CDR1 GTSNPN and CDR2 SVGIG (reference sequence). Trimming pared 2 bases from V and 0 bases from J, leaving 14 bases between. The chain's CDR3 is CAWSPTWEISYEQYF. The CDR3 DNA reads TGTGCCTGGAGTCCGACCTGGGAAATCTCCTACGAGCAGTACTTC.

The rearrangement joins TRBV5-6 to TRBJ2-3; D ambiguous. Trimming shortened V by 4 bases and J by 4 bases, and 10 bases separated the two germline ends. This CDR3 has 13 residues. Germline CDR1 SGHDT, CDR2 YYEEEE. CDR3 region: CASSILIADTQYF. CDR3 DNA: TGTGCCAGCAGCATACTAATAGCAGATACGCAGTATTTT.

The chain combines TRBV20-1 with TRBJ2-3; no definite D call. CDR3 length equals 11 residues. The germline V gene encodes CDR1 DFQATT and CDR2 SNEGSKA (reference sequence). Trimming took off 2 bases at V and 0 bases at J, with 0 bases between the two ends. The CDR3, as DNA: TGCAGTGCTAGAAGCACAGATACGCAGTATTTT. Translated, it gives CSARSTDTQYF.

The chain combines TRBV6-1 with TRBJ1-2, with D unresolved. Germline V CDR1 and CDR2: MNHNS, SASEGT. Between the trimmed V and J ends, which lost 7 bases and 5 bases, there was a span of 20 bases. CDR3 length: 15 residues. The CDR3 region is CASTPWGLDPYGYTF. Written as DNA, the CDR3 is TGTGCCAGCACCCCATGGGGTTTAGACCCTTATGGCTACACCTTC.

The chain is built from TRBV14 and TRBJ1-6; D possibly corresponds to TRBD1 (5 bases). Germline-derived CDR1 and CDR2 are SGHDN and FVKESK. The CDR3 is made up of 15 amino acids. Trimming cost V 4 bases and J 6 bases, with 13 bases left between them. CDR3 in amino acids: CASSLAGTVNSPLHF. CDR3 nucleotides: TGTGCCAGCAGCCTTGCCGGGACGGTTAATTCACCCCTCCACTTT.

This clone was counted a few times. The gene calls are TRBV30 and TRBJ1-1, with a tentative D call TRBD1 (5 bases). The CDR3 is 12 residues long. The germline gives CDR1 GTSNPN, CDR2 SVGIG (reference sequence). Trimming left V 3 bases short and J 4 bases short, with 9 bases between. CDR3 sequence (DNA): TGTGCCTGGAGAGTGGGGGGCACTGAAGCTTTCTTT. Translating it yields CAWRVGGTEAFF.

The chain has TRBV5-4 and TRBJ1-3; D is possibly TRBD1 (5 bases). This CDR3 spans 15 amino acids. Germline V lookup: CDR1 SGHNT, CDR2 YYREEE (reference sequence). Between the trimmed V and J ends, which lost 4 bases and 0 bases, there was a span of 11 bases. The DNA of the CDR3 is TGTGCCAGCAGCAACAGGCTCCCCTCTGGAAACACCATATATTTT. It translates to CASSNRLPSGNTIYF.

The J gene is TRBJ2-7, the V gene TRBV30; TRBD2 might be the D (6 bases). Germline V gene data show CDR1 as GTSNPN and CDR2 as SVGIG (reference sequence). V dropped 4 bases and J dropped 2 bases, with 15 bases sitting between them. CDR3 length equals 14 residues. This CDR3 is CAWNSGTGTYEQYF. The CDR3 DNA follows: TGTGCCTGGAACTCCGGGACTGGGACCTACGAGCAGTACTTC. Looking up the rest from reference TRBV30 and TRBJ2-7 gives the full variable domain: SQTIHQWPATLVQPVGSPLSLECTVEGTSNPNLYWYRQAAGRGLQLLFYSVGIGQISSEVPQNLSASRPQDRQFILSSKKLLLSDSGFYLCAWNSGTGTYEQYFGPGTRLTVT.

This sequence joins TRBV25-1 and TRBJ2-2, with D perhaps matching TRBD1 (6 bases). This CDR3 comprises 13 residues. The V gene's germline CDR1 is MGHDK and CDR2 SYGVNS. V lost 6 bases and J 4 bases, leaving 9 bases between the germline ends. CDR3 in DNA: TGTGCCAGCAGCGCAGGGGTCACCGGGGAGCTGTTTTTT. As protein: CASSAGVTGELFF.

The rearrangement links TRBV7-2 to TRBJ1-6; D gene unclear. The CDR3 loop spans 14 amino acids. Trimming took off 3 bases at V and 6 bases at J, with 9 bases between the two ends. CDR1 is SGHTA and CDR2 is FQGNSA in the germline V gene. The CDR3 nucleotides read TGTGCCAGCAGCTTGTTGTCCGGTAATTCACCCCTCCACTTT. Protein product: CASSLLSGNSPLHF.

This chain connects TRBV7-8 to TRBJ2-7; no firm D call. The germline gives CDR1 SGHVS, CDR2 FQNEAQ. This CDR3 contains 12 residues. Deletions cut 5 bases from V and 12 bases from J, with 17 bases between. CDR3 residues: CASSPRPTRRYF. The CDR3, as DNA: TGTGCCAGCAGCCCTAGACCTACGAGGCGGTACTTC.

The chain has TRBV4-1 and TRBJ2-1, with TRBD2 identical over 8 bases. CDR3 length: 14 residues. Trimming removed 5 bases from V and 7 bases from J; junction bases left unmatched: 7. The germline CDR1 and CDR2 sequences are MGHRA and YSYEKL. As DNA, the CDR3 is TGCGCCAGCAGCAGAGCGGGAGAGGCTAATGAGCAGTTCTTC. As protein: CASSRAGEANEQFF.

By share, this clone ranks as large. This specimen includes other DNA sequences encoding the same CDR3. The V call is TRBV29-1, the J call TRBJ2-2; D is undetermined. Germline loops: CDR1 SQVTM, CDR2 ANQGSEA. The CDR3 length is 12 residues. With 5 bases removed from V and 3 bases from J, the gap between germline ends came to 7 bases. The CDR3 reads CSVPVDTGELFF. The CDR3 DNA sequence: TGCAGCGTTCCAGTAGACACCGGGGAGCTGTTTTTT.